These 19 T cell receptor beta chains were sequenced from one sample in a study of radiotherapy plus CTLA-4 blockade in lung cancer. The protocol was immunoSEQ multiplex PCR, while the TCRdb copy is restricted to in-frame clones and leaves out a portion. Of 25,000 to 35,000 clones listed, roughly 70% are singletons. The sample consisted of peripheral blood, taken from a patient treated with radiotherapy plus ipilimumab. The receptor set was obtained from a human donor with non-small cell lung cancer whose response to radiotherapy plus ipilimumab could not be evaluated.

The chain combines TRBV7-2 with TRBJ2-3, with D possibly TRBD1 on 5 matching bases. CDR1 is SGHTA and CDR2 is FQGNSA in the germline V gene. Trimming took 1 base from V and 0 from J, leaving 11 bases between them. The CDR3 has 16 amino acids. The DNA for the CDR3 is TGTGCCAGCAGCTTAGTAGGGGCGCGGAGCACAGATACGCAGTATTTT. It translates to CASSLVGARSTDTQYF.

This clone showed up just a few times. The CDR3 sequence is CASSLFMNTEAFF. Here the CDR3 DNA reads TGTGCCAGCAGCCTATTCATGAACACTGAAGCTTTCTTT. The V call is TRBV11-3, the J call TRBJ1-1; no firm D call. Trimming stripped 5 bases from V and 0 bases from J, with 7 bases between. The germline gives CDR1 SGHNT, CDR2 YENEEA. This CDR3 comprises 13 residues.

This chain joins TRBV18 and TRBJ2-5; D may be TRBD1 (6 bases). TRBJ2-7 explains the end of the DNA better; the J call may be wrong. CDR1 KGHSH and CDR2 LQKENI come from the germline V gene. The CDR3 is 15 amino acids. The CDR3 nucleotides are TGTGCCAGCTCATTCAAGTCGGATGGGACAAACGAGCAGTACTTC. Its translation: CASSFKSDGTNEQYF.

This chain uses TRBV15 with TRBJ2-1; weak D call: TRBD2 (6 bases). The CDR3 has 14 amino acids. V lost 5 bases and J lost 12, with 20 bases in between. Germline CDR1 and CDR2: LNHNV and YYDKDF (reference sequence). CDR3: CATSGRDSSHGQFF. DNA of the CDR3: TGTGCCACCAGCGGCCGGGACTCTTCACACGGGCAGTTCTTC.

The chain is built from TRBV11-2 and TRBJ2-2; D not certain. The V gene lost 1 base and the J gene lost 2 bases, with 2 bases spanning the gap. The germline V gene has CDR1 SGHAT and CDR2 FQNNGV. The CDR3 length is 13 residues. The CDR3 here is CASSLVNTGELFF. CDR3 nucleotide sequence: TGTGCCAGCAGCTTAGTAAACACCGGGGAGCTGTTTTTT. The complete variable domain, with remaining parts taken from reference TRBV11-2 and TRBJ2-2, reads EAGVAQSPRYKIIEKRQSVAFWCNPISGHATLYWYQQILGQGPKLLIQFQNNGVVDDSQLPKDRFSAERLKGVDSTLKIQPAKLEDSAVYLCASSLVNTGELFFGEGSRLTVL.

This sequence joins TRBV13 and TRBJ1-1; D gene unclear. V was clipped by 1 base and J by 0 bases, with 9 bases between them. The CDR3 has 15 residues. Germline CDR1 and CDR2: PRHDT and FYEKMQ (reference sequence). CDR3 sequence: CASSLVGQLNTEAFF. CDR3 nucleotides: TGTGCCAGCAGCTTAGTTGGGCAGCTGAACACTGAAGCTTTCTTT.

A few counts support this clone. CDR3 DNA: TGCGCCAGCAGCCCACCAGGGACACCAAACACTGAAGCTTTCTTT. Protein: CASSPPGTPNTEAFF. This chain uses TRBV4-3 with TRBJ1-1, with D perhaps TRBD1 (6 bases). V dropped 4 bases and J dropped 2 bases, with 14 bases sitting between them. The CDR3 contains 15 residues. Germline CDR1 LGHNA, CDR2 YSLEER.

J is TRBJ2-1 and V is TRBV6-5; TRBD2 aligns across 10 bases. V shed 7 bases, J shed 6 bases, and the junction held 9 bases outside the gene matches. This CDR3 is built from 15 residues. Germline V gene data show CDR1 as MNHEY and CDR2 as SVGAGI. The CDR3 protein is CASTRDSGRANEQFF. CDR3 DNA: TGTGCCAGCACCCGGGACAGCGGGAGGGCCAATGAGCAGTTCTTC.

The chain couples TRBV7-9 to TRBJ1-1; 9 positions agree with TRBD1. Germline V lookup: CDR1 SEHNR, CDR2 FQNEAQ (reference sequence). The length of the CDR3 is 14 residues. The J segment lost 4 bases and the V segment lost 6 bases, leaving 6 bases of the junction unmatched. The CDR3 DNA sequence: TGTGCCAGCAGTTACCGGGACAGGGCCACTGAAGCTTTCTTT. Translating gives CASSYRDRATEAFF.

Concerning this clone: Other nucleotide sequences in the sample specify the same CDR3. This CDR3 reads CATSRDSGQGLRSGTQYF. CDR3 in DNA: TGTGCCACCAGCAGAGACTCCGGGCAGGGCCTTCGGTCCGGCACGCAGTATTTT. The J gene is TRBJ2-3, the V gene TRBV15; tentative D call: TRBD1 (5 bases). Per the germline V gene, CDR1 is LNHNV and CDR2 is YYDKDF (reference sequence). This CDR3 region has 18 residues. The germline V and J ends were trimmed by 0 bases and 9 bases, with 25 bases remaining between them. Full variable domain (missing parts from reference TRBV15 and TRBJ2-3): DAMVIQNPRYQVTQFGKPVTLSCSQTLNHNVMYWYQQKSSQAPKLLFHYYDKDFNNEADTPDNFQSRRPNTSFCFLDIRSPGLGDTAMYLCATSRDSGQGLRSGTQYFGPGTRLTVL.

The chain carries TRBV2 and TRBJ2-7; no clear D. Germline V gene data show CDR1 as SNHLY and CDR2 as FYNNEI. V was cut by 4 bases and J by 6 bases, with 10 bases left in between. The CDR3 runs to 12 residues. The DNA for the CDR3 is TGTGCCAGCAGTGGTCGGGTGCGCGAGCAGTACTTC. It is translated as CASSGRVREQYF.

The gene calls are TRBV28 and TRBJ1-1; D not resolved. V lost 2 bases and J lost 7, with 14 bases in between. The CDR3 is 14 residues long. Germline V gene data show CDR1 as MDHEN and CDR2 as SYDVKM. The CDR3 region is CASSLLAARGEAFF. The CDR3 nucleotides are TGTGCCAGCAGTTTACTGGCCGCTCGGGGTGAAGCTTTCTTT.

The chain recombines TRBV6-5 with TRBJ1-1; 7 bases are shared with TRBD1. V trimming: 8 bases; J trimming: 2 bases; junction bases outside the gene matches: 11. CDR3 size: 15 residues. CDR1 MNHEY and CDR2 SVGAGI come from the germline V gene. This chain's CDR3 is CASRKTGTVNTEAFF. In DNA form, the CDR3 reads TGTGCCAGCCGCAAAACCGGGACAGTTAACACTGAAGCTTTCTTT.

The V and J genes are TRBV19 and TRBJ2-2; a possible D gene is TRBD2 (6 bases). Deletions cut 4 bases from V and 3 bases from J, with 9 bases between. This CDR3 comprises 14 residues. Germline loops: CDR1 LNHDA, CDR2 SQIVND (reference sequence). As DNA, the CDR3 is TGTGCCAGTAGTACTCGGAGGGACACCGGGGAGCTGTTTTTT. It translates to CASSTRRDTGELFF. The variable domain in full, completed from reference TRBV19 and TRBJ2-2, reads DGGITQSPKYLFRKEGQNVTLSCEQNLNHDAMYWYRQDPGQGLRLIYYSQIVNDFQKGDIAEGYSVSREKKESFPLTVTSAQKNPTAFYLCASSTRRDTGELFFGEGSRLTVL.

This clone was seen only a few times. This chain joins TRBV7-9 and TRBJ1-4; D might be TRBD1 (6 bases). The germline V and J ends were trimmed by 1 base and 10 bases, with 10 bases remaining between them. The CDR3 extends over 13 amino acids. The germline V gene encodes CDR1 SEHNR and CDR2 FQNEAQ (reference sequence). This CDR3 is CASSLDSGVKLFF. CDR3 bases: TGTGCCAGCAGCTTAGATTCAGGGGTAAAACTGTTTTTT.

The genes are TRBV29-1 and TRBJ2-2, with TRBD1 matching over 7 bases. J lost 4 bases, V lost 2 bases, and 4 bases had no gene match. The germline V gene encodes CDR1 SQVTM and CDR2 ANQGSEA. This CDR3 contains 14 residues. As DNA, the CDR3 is TGCAGCGTTGAACTGGGGACAGTCACCGGGGAGCTGTTTTTT. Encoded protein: CSVELGTVTGELFF.

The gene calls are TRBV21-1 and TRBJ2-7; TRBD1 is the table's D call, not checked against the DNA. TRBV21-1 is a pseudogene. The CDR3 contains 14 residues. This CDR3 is CASVLRSGGYEQYF. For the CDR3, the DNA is TGTGCCAGCGTCCTAAGGTCAGGGGGCTACGAGCAGTACTTC.

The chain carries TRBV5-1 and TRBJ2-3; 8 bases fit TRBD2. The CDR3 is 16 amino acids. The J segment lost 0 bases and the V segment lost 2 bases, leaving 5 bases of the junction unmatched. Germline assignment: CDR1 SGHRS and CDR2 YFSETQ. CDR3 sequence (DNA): TGCGCCAGCAGCTTCGGACTAGCAGCTAGCACAGATACGCAGTATTTT. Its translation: CASSFGLAASTDTQYF. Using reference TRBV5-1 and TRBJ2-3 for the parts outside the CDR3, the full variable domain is KAGVTQTPRYLIKTRGQQVTLSCSPISGHRSVSWYQQTPGQGLQFLFEYFSETQRNKGNFPGRFSGRQFSNSRSEMNVSTLELGDSALYLCASSFGLAASTDTQYFGPGTRLTVL.

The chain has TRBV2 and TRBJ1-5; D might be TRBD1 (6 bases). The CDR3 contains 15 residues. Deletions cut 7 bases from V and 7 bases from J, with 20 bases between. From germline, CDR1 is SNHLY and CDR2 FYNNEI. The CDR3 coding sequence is TGTGCCAGCACCCTTCTAGGGGGTAGTAGGCAGCCCCAGCATTTT. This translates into CASTLLGGSRQPQHF.